The clone carrying this TCR beta chain turned up a few times. No antigen is known for it. The CDR3 spans 16 residues. Germline V gene data show CDR1 as LGHNA and CDR2 as YNFKEQ. Trimming took 5 bases from V and 0 from J; bases not matched to a gene: 7. Healthy donors of bone marrow made up the group. This specimen comes from a study of cytomegalovirus exposure and HLA in healthy donors. Study-wide results and limits: TCR beta V- and J-gene trimming, according to a later analysis, was linked to a missense DCLRE1C variant.

The study ran its PCR with 60 Vbeta and 13 Jbeta primers. In the authors' workflow: In a later analysis, the count reached 75 million to 90 million unique TCR beta chains, with 8.5 million to 14 million shared. The data were produced by immunoSEQ multiplex PCR, yet TCRdb's version contains in-frame clones alone and is incomplete. That table furnishes V, J and clone size, whereas the DNA furnished D and trimming. The sample consists of roughly 120,000 clones, approximately 71% of them appearing once. Material for sequencing was PBMCs. The TCR originated in a woman aged 65 to 85 in good health and CMV-seropositive. The V gene is TRBV4-2, the J gene TRBJ1-1; 9 bases line up with TRBD1. The CDR3 is CASSTQTGGLNTEAFF. CDR3 coding DNA: TGTGCCAGCAGCACTCAGACAGGGGGATTGAACACTGAAGCTTTCTTT.